The next 32 T cell receptor beta chains were all read from a single sample in a study of CD8 T cells in ankylosing spondylitis. TCRdb re-analysed the 5' RACE reads in MiXCR, keeping a single row per CDR3 protein. The sample consists of about 240,000 distinct CDR3 sequences, roughly 10% of them appearing once. Sequenced input: blood, either unsorted or a sorted T cell fraction (not recorded which). All receptors derive from a male donor with ankylosing spondylitis or in good health (not recorded which).

The rearrangement joins TRBV19 to TRBJ1-6, with D maybe TRBD1 (5 bases). V was trimmed by 5 bases and J by 13 bases, leaving 12 bases between them. In germline, CDR1 is LNHDA, CDR2 SQIVND (reference sequence). CDR3 length equals 12 residues. This chain's CDR3 is CASSPRGGPLHF. DNA of the CDR3: TGTGCCAGTAGTCCCCGGGGGGGGCCCCTCCACTTT.

In its sample, this clonotype was seen a few times. The gene calls are TRBV7-9 and TRBJ2-7; D not resolved. The CDR3 runs 14 residues. Between the trimmed V and J ends, which lost 4 bases and 1 base, there was a span of 11 bases. The germline gives CDR1 SEHNR, CDR2 FQNEAQ (reference sequence). The CDR3 is CASSSLSPSYEQYF. DNA for the CDR3: TGTGCCAGCAGCTCACTATCACCATCCTACGAGCAGTACTTC.

The chain employs TRBV5-1 and TRBJ2-3, with TRBD2 as a possible D gene (7 bases). The CDR3 length is 14 residues. Between the trimmed V and J ends, which lost 4 bases and 4 bases, there was a span of 13 bases. Germline CDR1 reads SGHRS; CDR2 reads YFSETQ. CDR3 nucleotides: TGCGCCAGCAGCCCTAGGGAGGGGGCAGATACGCAGTATTTT. As protein: CASSPREGADTQYF.

This clonotype occurred a few times. The J gene is TRBJ2-3, the V gene TRBV4-1; D is unclear. Germline V gene sequence: CDR1 MGHRA, CDR2 YSYEKL. This CDR3 has 14 amino acids. V dropped 0 bases and J dropped 1 base, with 5 bases sitting between them. The DNA of the CDR3 is TGCGCCAGCAGCCAAGAATTGGGCACAGATACGCAGTATTTT. Translating it yields CASSQELGTDTQYF.

This clonotype was recorded many times. The chain employs TRBV4-1 and TRBJ1-4; 8 bases match TRBD1. This CDR3 is built from 15 residues. After removal of 1 base from V and 3 bases from J, the junction contained 1 base not matched to a gene. Germline V gene sequence: CDR1 MGHRA, CDR2 YSYEKL. The CDR3 sequence: CASSQGQGSNEKLFF. In DNA, the CDR3 is TGCGCCAGCAGCCAAGGACAGGGGTCTAATGAAAAACTGTTTTTT.

There are many counts of this clonotype. The rearrangement uses TRBV20-1 and TRBJ1-1; D not resolved. The germline CDR1 and CDR2 sequences are DFQATT and SNEGSKA (reference sequence). The germline V and J ends were trimmed by 0 bases and 4 bases, with 9 bases remaining between them. The CDR3 is 13 amino acids. The CDR3 DNA follows: TGCAGTGCTAGAGATAAGGGAGTCACTGAAGCTTTCTTT. It specifies CSARDKGVTEAFF.

This clonotype was detected many times. The V gene is TRBV20-1, the J gene TRBJ2-3, with D unclear. The CDR3 spans 12 residues. With 5 bases removed from V and 3 bases from J, the gap between germline ends came to 9 bases. Germline V CDR1 and CDR2: DFQATT, SNEGSKA (reference sequence). CDR3 amino acids: CSAFFGTDTQYF. The DNA for the CDR3 is TGCAGTGCTTTCTTCGGGACAGATACGCAGTATTTT.

This clonotype was recorded at least ten times. The V gene is TRBV9, the J gene TRBJ2-1, with D perhaps TRBD1 or TRBD2 (5 bases each). CDR3 length equals 15 residues. Germline V CDR1 and CDR2: SGDLS, YYNGEE. V lost 7 bases and J lost 4, with 18 bases in between. CDR3 coding DNA: TGTGCCAGCGCCCCTGGGGGAGCGGAATACAATGAGCAGTTCTTC. It yields the protein CASAPGGAEYNEQFF.

This clonotype was seen at least ten times. The J gene is TRBJ2-7, the V gene TRBV5-1; a weak D match, TRBD1 (5 bases). Looked up from germline, CDR1 is SGHRS and CDR2 is YFSETQ. Trimming pared 4 bases from V and 3 bases from J, leaving 14 bases between. This CDR3 has 14 amino acids. The CDR3 loop reads CASSLGRTRYEQYF. The CDR3 DNA reads TGCGCCAGCAGCCTCGGACGGACACGCTACGAGCAGTACTTC.

This clonotype was recorded at least ten times. The V call is TRBV5-1, the J call TRBJ2-7, with TRBD1 matching 8 bases. Germline V CDR1 and CDR2: SGHRS, YFSETQ. The CDR3 runs 14 residues. J lost 3 bases, V lost 6 bases, and 8 bases had no gene match. The CDR3 nucleotides read TGCGCCAGCAATCTACAGGGGGGAGGCTACGAGCAGTACTTC. It yields the protein CASNLQGGGYEQYF. The complete variable domain, with remaining parts taken from reference TRBV5-1 and TRBJ2-7, reads KAGVTQTPRYLIKTRGQQVTLSCSPISGHRSVSWYQQTPGQGLQFLFEYFSETQRNKGNFPGRFSGRQFSNSRSEMNVSTLELGDSALYLCASNLQGGGYEQYFGPGTRLTVT.

This clonotype was observed at least ten times. V and J are TRBV10-3 and TRBJ2-3, with D maybe TRBD2 (6 bases). Trimming took off 6 bases at V and 4 bases at J, with 14 bases between the two ends. Per the germline V gene, CDR1 is ENHRY and CDR2 is SYGVKD. The CDR3 spans 14 residues. CDR3 region: CAIRDGSGADTQYF. CDR3 in DNA: TGTGCCATCAGGGACGGGAGTGGGGCAGATACGCAGTATTTT.

This chain links TRBV2 with TRBJ2-1; D possibly corresponds to TRBD2 (6 bases). Trimming cost V 5 bases and J 10 bases, with 21 bases left between them. Germline V gives CDR1 SNHLY, CDR2 FYNNEI. This CDR3 region has 15 residues. The CDR3 region has the DNA TGTGCCAGCAGTCTCGGACTATCTGAAACCGACGAGCAGTTCTTC. Amino acid sequence: CASSLGLSETDEQFF.

This clonotype was picked up many times. The V call is TRBV21-1, the J call TRBJ1-1. TRBV21-1 is a pseudogene. This CDR3 has 13 amino acids. The CDR3 DNA follows: TGTGCCAGCATCCTAGGACCGGCTGCTGAAGCTTTCTTT. It yields the protein CASILGPAAEAFF.

This clonotype was seen at least ten times. This rearrangement joins TRBV5-1 to TRBJ2-3, with TRBD1 matching over 12 bases. The germline gives CDR1 SGHRS, CDR2 YFSETQ. The CDR3 spans 15 residues. The CDR3 reads CACSSGTGGADTQYF. In DNA form, the CDR3 reads TGCGCGTGCTCCTCCGGGACAGGGGGCGCAGATACGCAGTATTTT.

This clonotype showed up many times. DNA of the CDR3: TGTGCCAGCAGTGAGAGGCCGCTTCTTGGGACCGGGGAGCTGTTTTTT. Protein product: CASSERPLLGTGELFF. J is TRBJ2-2 and V is TRBV6-1; D is unclear. There are 16 residues in the CDR3. Trimming took off 3 bases at V and 5 bases at J, with 16 bases between the two ends. The V gene's germline CDR1 is MNHNS and CDR2 SASEGT.

This clonotype was counted ten times or more. V is TRBV15 and J is TRBJ2-6, with D possibly being TRBD1 (5 bases). Germline-derived CDR1 and CDR2 are LNHNV and YYDKDF (reference sequence). The CDR3 has 15 residues. The ends were cut back, 0 bases at V and 3 bases at J, with 6 bases in the middle. CDR3 sequence reads: CATSRDRDGANVLTF. The CDR3 coding sequence is TGTGCCACCAGCAGAGACAGGGATGGGGCCAACGTCCTGACTTTC.

This clonotype was found many times. This rearrangement joins TRBV20-1 to TRBJ1-4; a weak D match, TRBD1 (6 bases). V lost 3 bases and J lost 3, with 14 bases in between. The CDR3 loop spans 15 amino acids. CDR1 DFQATT and CDR2 SNEGSKA come from the germline V gene (reference sequence). In DNA form, the CDR3 reads TGCAGTGCTAGTTGGCATACAGGGTCTAATGAAAAACTGTTTTTT. Amino acids: CSASWHTGSNEKLFF.

This clonotype was seen a handful of times. The rearrangement uses TRBV6-2 or TRBV6-3 and TRBJ2-7; TRBD2 aligns across 13 bases. Looked up from germline, CDR1 is MNHEY and CDR2 is SVGEGT. J gave up 0 bases and V 5 bases, and 7 bases lay outside the gene matches. This CDR3 is built from 17 residues. The chain's CDR3 is CASSQTSGRRLSYEQYF. CDR3 sequence (DNA): TGTGCCAGCAGTCAGACTAGCGGGAGGCGCCTCTCCTACGAGCAGTACTTC.

The table lists this clonotype with a few counts. The J gene is TRBJ2-1, the V gene TRBV6-2 or TRBV6-3; D might be TRBD1 (5 bases). Germline CDR1 reads MNHEY; CDR2 reads SVGEGT. The CDR3 loop spans 16 amino acids. Trimming stripped 4 bases from V and 2 bases from J, with 15 bases between. Here the CDR3 DNA reads TGTGCCAGCAGTTTCGTAGGGGCGTCGGCCTACAATGAGCAGTTCTTC. It encodes CASSFVGASAYNEQFF.

In its sample, this clonotype was seen many times. V is TRBV12-3 or TRBV12-4 and J is TRBJ1-2; D unclear. The CDR3 totals 14 residues. Trimming cost V 7 bases and J 6 bases, with 18 bases left between them. The CDR3 DNA follows: TGTGCCAGCACCACCTTCGGGCAGAATAATGGCTACACCTTC. The encoded protein is CASTTFGQNNGYTF.

Ten or more counts support this clonotype. The gene calls are TRBV6-4 and TRBJ2-5, with 7 nucleotides matching TRBD2. The V and J ends lost 6 bases and 2 bases, in that order; junction bases with no gene match: 3. CDR1 and CDR2 (germline): MRHNA, SNTAGT. The CDR3 is 13 residues long. In DNA form, the CDR3 reads TGTGCCAGCAGCCGCGGGGGTCAAGAGACCCAGTACTTC. This gives the protein CASSRGGQETQYF.

This clonotype was seen ten or more times. The chain joins TRBV20-1 to TRBJ1-4; D is ambiguous. V was shortened by 3 bases and J by 5 bases, with 7 bases between the two germline ends. Per the germline V gene, CDR1 is DFQATT and CDR2 is SNEGSKA (reference sequence). This CDR3 has 12 amino acids. CDR3 DNA: TGCAGTGCTAGTAACTTAAATGAAAAACTGTTTTTT. It yields the protein CSASNLNEKLFF.

This clonotype occurred a few times. The rearrangement uses TRBV2 and TRBJ1-5, with D unclear. Germline V lookup: CDR1 SNHLY, CDR2 FYNNEI. V lost 7 bases, J lost 1 base, and 5 bases lay in between. The CDR3 runs to 12 residues. The CDR3 nucleotides are TGTGCCAGCACTCTAAGCAATCAGCCCCAGCATTTT. Amino acids: CASTLSNQPQHF.

There are a few counts of this clonotype. The genes are TRBV20-1 and TRBJ2-7; TRBD1 aligns across 7 bases. This CDR3 spans 13 amino acids. V shed 1 base and J 7 bases; nucleotides not matched to a gene: 7. The germline gives CDR1 DFQATT, CDR2 SNEGSKA (reference sequence). CDR3 DNA sequence: TGCAGTGCTAGAGGACAGGGCTCGGGTGAGCAGTACTTC. This codes for CSARGQGSGEQYF.

The gene calls are TRBV7-2 and TRBJ1-2, with D unresolved. The CDR3 extends over 14 amino acids. The V end was cut by 4 bases, the J end by 7 bases, with 16 bases between. Germline V lookup: CDR1 SGHTA, CDR2 FQGNSA. DNA for the CDR3: TGTGCCAGCAGCTCCCCGTCGTCCCTGGGTGGCTACACCTTC. The encoded protein is CASSSPSSLGGYTF.

This clonotype has only a few counts. The chain carries TRBV5-1 and TRBJ2-6; TRBD1 agrees at 11 bases. Germline-derived CDR1 and CDR2 are SGHRS and YFSETQ. Losses at the gene ends were 7 bases for V and 1 base for J; bases not matched to a gene: 7. The CDR3 has 17 amino acids. The CDR3 DNA sequence: TGCGCCAGCGGACGGACAGGGGGCTTATCTGGGGCCAACGTCCTGACTTTC. It is translated as CASGRTGGLSGANVLTF.

This sequence joins TRBV7-2 and TRBJ2-7; D may be TRBD1 or TRBD2 (5 bases each). V was cut by 1 base and J by 1 base, with 11 bases left in between. The CDR3 consists of 15 residues. Germline V gene data show CDR1 as SGHTA and CDR2 as FQGNSA. The CDR3 DNA reads TGTGCCAGCAGCTTAGTAGGGGACGGTTCCTACGAGCAGTACTTC. It translates to CASSLVGDGSYEQYF. Together with reference TRBV7-2 and TRBJ2-7, the CDR3 gives the full variable domain: GAGVSQSPSNKVTEKGKDVELRCDPISGHTALYWYRQSLGQGLEFLIYFQGNSAPDKSGLPSDRFSAERTGGSVSTLTIQRTQQEDSAVYLCASSLVGDGSYEQYFGPGTRLTVT.

This clonotype was seen a handful of times. The J gene is TRBJ2-2, the V gene TRBV5-6; D gene uncertain. The germline V and J ends were trimmed by 4 bases and 2 bases, with 24 bases remaining between them. Per the germline V gene, CDR1 is SGHDT and CDR2 is YYEEEE. This CDR3 spans 19 amino acids. The chain's CDR3 is CASSLDWFTPSQNTGELFF. The CDR3 DNA reads TGTGCCAGCAGCCTGGATTGGTTTACGCCCTCTCAAAACACCGGGGAGCTGTTTTTT.

The genes are TRBV19 and TRBJ1-2; 10 bases line up with TRBD1. J gave up 6 bases and V 7 bases, and 8 bases lay outside the gene matches. Germline V lookup: CDR1 LNHDA, CDR2 SQIVND (reference sequence). The CDR3 covers 14 residues. The CDR3 here is CASKYRDRGDGYTF. The CDR3 nucleotides read TGTGCCAGTAAATACCGGGACAGGGGCGATGGCTACACCTTC.

A few counts support this clonotype. V gene TRBV30 combines with J gene TRBJ2-2; possibly TRBD2 for D (6 bases). This CDR3 contains 14 residues. The V gene's germline CDR1 is GTSNPN and CDR2 SVGIG (reference sequence). Trimming took 4 bases from V and 4 from J, leaving 13 bases between them. The DNA of the CDR3 is TGTGCCTGGAAAGGGGCGGGAAGCACCGGGGAGCTGTTTTTT. This gives the protein CAWKGAGSTGELFF.

The rearrangement joins TRBV19 to TRBJ2-7, with 9 bases aligning to TRBD1. Trimming removed 5 bases from V and 2 bases from J; junction bases left unmatched: 7. Germline V gene data show CDR1 as LNHDA and CDR2 as SQIVND (reference sequence). The CDR3 sequence is 15 residues long. This CDR3 reads CASSGLTGGAYEQYF. The CDR3 DNA is TGTGCCAGTAGTGGACTGACAGGGGGTGCCTACGAGCAGTACTTC.

The V and J genes are TRBV6-5 and TRBJ1-1, with TRBD1 as a possible D gene (6 bases). Germline CDR1 MNHEY, CDR2 SVGAGI. The CDR3 loop spans 14 amino acids. V lost 5 bases and J lost 5, with 15 bases in between. CDR3 DNA sequence: TGTGCCAGCAGTCCACAGGGCGTAAGGACTGAAGCTTTCTTT. Its translation: CASSPQGVRTEAFF.